This T cell receptor (beta chain) was obtained from a study of CD8+CD57+ T cells in acquired aplastic anemia. General observations from the study: Researchers report that fewer than 35 CD8+ CDR3 sequences appeared in both patients and controls.

TCR beta VDJ and CDR3 profiles were obtained from a genomic DNA template. MiXCR, applied by TCRdb to the reads, yields one record per CDR3 protein. The sample holds 400,000 to 450,000 distinct CDR3 sequences, around 72% seen once. On this clonotype: Its target is not known.

The germline V gene has CDR1 SGHVS and CDR2 FQNEAQ. This CDR3 region has 15 residues. V gave up 2 bases and J gave up 10 bases, with 21 bases separating them. This receptor was taken from a human donor in good health, serving as a control. The V call is TRBV7-8, the J call TRBJ2-7; a possible D gene is TRBD2 (5 bases). Sequencing used sorted CD4+, CD8+, or CD8+CD57+ T cells (not recorded which) from PBMCs. CDR3 nucleotides: TGTGCCAGCAGCTTACAGAGGACTCAGCCCCAGCATCAGTACTTC. It yields the protein CASSLQRTQPQHQYF.